This TCR beta chain derives from a study of vaccination and CD4 T cells after COVID-19. Study overall: Cellular stimulation was performed using overlapping spike peptides derived from SARS-CoV-2, HCoV-NL63, HCoV-OC43 and HCoV-229E. The study, taken as a whole, reports: It was found that, in convalescent patients, 304 of 307 vaccine-specific clones were spike mono-reactive.

About this clonotype: Its antigen is not known.

An Oncomine TCR Beta short-read assay was used to sequence the DNA from cultured CD4+ T cells. TCRdb re-analysed the PCR reads in MiXCR, keeping a single row per CDR3 protein. The data show about 17,000 distinct CDR3 sequences, with 30% to 45% seen just once and around 12% held by the top ten. Treatment here: roughly ten-day PBMC culture with coronavirus spike peptide pools or control peptides (ViraFEST assay). The V and J ends lost 6 bases and 5 bases, in that order; junction bases with no gene match: 12. The CDR3 consists of 15 residues. The germline gives CDR1 SGHKS, CDR2 YYEKEE (reference sequence).

The source is a human donor who had recovered from COVID-19. The chain combines TRBV5-5 with TRBJ2-5; 8 positions match TRBD2. Sequenced material: CD4+ T cells from blood, cultured in vitro. DNA for the CDR3: TGTGCCAGCACCGTCGGGACTAGTCAATTGGAGACCCAGTACTTC. Translation gives CASTVGTSQLETQYF. Filled out from reference TRBV5-5 and TRBJ2-5, the complete variable domain reads DAGVTQSPTHLIKTRGQQVTLRCSPISGHKSVSWYQQVLGQGPQFIFQYYEKEERGRGNFPDRFSARQFPNYSSELNVNALLLGDSALYLCASTVGTSQLETQYFGPGTRLLVL.